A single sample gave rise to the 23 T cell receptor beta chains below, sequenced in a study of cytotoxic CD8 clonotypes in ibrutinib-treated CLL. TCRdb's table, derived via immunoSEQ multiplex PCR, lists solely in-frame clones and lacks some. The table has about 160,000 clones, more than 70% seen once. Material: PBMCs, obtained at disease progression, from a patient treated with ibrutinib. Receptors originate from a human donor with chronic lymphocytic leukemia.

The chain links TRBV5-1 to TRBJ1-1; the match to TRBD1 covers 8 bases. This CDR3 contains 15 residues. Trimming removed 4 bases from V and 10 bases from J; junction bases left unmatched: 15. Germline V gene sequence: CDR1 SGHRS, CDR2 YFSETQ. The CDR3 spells CASSPDRARDLGAFF. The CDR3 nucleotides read TGCGCCAGCAGCCCGGACAGGGCCCGGGACCTGGGAGCTTTCTTT.

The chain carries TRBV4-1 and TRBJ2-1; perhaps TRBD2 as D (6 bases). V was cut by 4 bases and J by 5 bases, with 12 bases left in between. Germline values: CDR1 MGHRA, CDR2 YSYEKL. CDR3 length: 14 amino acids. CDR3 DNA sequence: TGCGCCAGCAGCCCAGCGGGTAAGAACAATGAGCAGTTCTTC. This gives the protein CASSPAGKNNEQFF.

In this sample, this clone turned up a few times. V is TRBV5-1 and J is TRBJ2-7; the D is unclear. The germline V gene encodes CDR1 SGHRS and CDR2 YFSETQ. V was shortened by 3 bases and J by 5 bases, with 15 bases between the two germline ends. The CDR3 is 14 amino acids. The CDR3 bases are TGCGCCAGCAGCTGGGATGAGCCAGACGACGAGCAGTACTTC. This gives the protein CASSWDEPDDEQYF.

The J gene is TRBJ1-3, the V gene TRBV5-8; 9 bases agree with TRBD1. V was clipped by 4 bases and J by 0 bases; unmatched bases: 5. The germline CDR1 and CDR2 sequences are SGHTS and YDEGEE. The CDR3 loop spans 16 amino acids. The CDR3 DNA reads TGTGCCAGCAGCACTGGACAGGGGAGCTCTGGAAACACCATATATTTT. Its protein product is CASSTGQGSSGNTIYF.

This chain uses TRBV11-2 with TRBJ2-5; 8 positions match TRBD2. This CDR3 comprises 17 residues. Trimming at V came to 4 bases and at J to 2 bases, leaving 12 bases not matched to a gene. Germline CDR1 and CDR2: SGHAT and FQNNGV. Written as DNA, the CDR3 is TGTGCCAGCAGCTGGGGGACCTTAGCGGGACCACAAGAGACCCAGTACTTC. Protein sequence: CASSWGTLAGPQETQYF.

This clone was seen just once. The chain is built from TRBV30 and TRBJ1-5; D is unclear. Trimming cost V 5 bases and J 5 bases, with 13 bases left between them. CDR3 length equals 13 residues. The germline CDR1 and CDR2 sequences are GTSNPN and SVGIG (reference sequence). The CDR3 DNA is TGTGCCTGGTCGAGGGAGTTCGATCAGCCCCAGCATTTT. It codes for CAWSREFDQPQHF.

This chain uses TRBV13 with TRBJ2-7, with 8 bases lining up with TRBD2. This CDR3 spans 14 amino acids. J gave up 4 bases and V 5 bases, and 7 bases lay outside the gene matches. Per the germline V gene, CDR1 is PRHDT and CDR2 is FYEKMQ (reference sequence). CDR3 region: CASSAGGEWYEQYF. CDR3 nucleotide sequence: TGTGCCAGCAGCGCCGGGGGGGAGTGGTACGAGCAGTACTTC.

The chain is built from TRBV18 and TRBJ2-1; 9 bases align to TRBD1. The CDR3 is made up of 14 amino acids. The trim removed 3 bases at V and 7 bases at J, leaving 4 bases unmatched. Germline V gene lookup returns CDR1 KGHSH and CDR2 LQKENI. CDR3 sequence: CASSPGTGWNEQFF. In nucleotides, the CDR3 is TGTGCCAGCTCACCCGGGACAGGGTGGAATGAGCAGTTCTTC.

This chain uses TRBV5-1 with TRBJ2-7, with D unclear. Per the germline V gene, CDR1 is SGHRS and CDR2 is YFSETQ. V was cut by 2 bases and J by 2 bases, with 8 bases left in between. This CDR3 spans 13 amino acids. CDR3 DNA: TGCGCCAGCAGCTTCGTAACGGCCTACGAGCAGTACTTC. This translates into CASSFVTAYEQYF.

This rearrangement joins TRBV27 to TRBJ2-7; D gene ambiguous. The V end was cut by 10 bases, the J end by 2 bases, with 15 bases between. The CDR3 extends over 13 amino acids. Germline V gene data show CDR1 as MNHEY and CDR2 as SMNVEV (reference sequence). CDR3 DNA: TGTGCCACTCTTCGAATGGGTACCTACGAGCAGTACTTC. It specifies CATLRMGTYEQYF.

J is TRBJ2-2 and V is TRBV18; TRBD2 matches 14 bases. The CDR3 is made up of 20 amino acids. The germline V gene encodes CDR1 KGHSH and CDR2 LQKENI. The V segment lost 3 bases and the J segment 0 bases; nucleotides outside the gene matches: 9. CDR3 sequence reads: CASSPLIGLAGGANTGELFF. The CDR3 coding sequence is TGTGCCAGCTCACCCTTAATCGGACTAGCGGGAGGAGCGAACACCGGGGAGCTGTTTTTT.

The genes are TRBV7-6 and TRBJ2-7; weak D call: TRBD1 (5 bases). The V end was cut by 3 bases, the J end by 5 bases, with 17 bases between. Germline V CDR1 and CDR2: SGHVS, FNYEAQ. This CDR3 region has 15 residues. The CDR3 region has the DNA TGTGCCAGCAGCTTCCGTGGGGCCGATAGGGACGAGCAGTACTTC. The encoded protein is CASSFRGADRDEQYF.

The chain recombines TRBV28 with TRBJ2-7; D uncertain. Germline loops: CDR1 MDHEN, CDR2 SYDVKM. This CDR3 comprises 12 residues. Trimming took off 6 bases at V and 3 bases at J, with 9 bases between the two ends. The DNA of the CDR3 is TGTGCCAGCAGGCACAGTGGCTACGAGCAGTACTTC. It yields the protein CASRHSGYEQYF.

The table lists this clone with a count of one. The CDR3 sequence: CASSSQGAFYEQYF. CDR3 bases: TGTGCCAGCAGTTCCCAGGGGGCTTTTTACGAGCAGTACTTC. The chain carries TRBV27 and TRBJ2-7, with 8 bases lining up with TRBD1. With V trimmed by 4 bases and J by 4 bases, 6 bases remained unmatched. Germline V gene sequence: CDR1 MNHEY, CDR2 SMNVEV (reference sequence). This CDR3 is 14 amino acids long.

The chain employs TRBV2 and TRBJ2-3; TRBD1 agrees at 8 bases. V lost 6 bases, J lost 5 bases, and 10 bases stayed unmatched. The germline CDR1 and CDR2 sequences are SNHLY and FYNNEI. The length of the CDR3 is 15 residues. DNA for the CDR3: TGTGCCAGCAGCCTGACAGGGGCCGCTGGAGATACGCAGTATTTT. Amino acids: CASSLTGAAGDTQYF.

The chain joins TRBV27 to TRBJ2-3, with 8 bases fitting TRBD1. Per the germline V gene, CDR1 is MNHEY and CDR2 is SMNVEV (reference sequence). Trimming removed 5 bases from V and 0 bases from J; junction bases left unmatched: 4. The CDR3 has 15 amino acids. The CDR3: CASSLDRGSTDTQYF. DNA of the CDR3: TGTGCCAGCAGTCTCGACAGGGGTAGCACAGATACGCAGTATTTT.

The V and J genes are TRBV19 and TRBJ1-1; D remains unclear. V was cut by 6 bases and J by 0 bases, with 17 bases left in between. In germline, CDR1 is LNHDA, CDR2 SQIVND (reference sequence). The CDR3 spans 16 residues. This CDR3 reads CASSPSTSELNTEAFF. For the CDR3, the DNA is TGTGCCAGTAGCCCCTCTACCAGCGAATTGAACACTGAAGCTTTCTTT.

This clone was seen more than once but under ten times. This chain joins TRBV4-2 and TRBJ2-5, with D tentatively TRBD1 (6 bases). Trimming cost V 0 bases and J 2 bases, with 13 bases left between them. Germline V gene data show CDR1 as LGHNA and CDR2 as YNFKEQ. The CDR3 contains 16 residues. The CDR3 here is CASSQEQGRGQETQYF. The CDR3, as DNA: TGTGCCAGCAGCCAAGAGCAGGGGCGCGGACAAGAGACCCAGTACTTC.

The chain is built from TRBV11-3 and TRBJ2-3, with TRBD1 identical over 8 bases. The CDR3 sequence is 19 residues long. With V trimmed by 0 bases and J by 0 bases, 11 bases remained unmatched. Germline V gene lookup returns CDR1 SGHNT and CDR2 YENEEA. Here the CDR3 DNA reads TGTGCCAGCAGCTTAGATTTGCCAGGGGGCGCGTACAGCACAGATACGCAGTATTTT. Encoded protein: CASSLDLPGGAYSTDTQYF.

Here the CDR3 reads CASSLAPGTETQYF. CDR3 sequence (DNA): TGTGCCAGCAGCTTAGCTCCAGGGACGGAGACCCAGTACTTC. The V and J genes are TRBV7-2 and TRBJ2-5, with D perhaps given as TRBD1 or TRBD2 (5 bases each). CDR3 length equals 14 residues. Germline V gives CDR1 SGHTA, CDR2 FQGNSA. V lost 0 bases, J lost 5 bases, and 10 bases lay in between.

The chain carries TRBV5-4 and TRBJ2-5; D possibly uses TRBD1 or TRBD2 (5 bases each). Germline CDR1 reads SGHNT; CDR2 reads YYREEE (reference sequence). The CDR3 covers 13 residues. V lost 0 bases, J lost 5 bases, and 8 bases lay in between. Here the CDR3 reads CASSLAEGETQYF. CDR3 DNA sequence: TGTGCCAGCAGCTTGGCCGAGGGGGAGACCCAGTACTTC.

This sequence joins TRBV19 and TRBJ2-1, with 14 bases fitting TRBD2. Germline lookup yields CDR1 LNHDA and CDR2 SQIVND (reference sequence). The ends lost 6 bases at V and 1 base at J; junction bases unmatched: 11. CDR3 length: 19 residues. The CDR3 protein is CASSRYGTSGSGSYNEQFF. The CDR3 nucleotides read TGTGCCAGTAGCCGTTACGGGACTAGCGGGAGTGGGTCCTACAATGAGCAGTTCTTC.

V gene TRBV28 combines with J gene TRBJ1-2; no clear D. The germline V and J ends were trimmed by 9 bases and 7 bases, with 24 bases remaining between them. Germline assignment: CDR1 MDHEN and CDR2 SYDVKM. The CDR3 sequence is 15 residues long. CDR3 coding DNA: TGTGCCAGAGGGAGTCCCAGGTCCCACATTAGTGGCTACACCTTC. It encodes CARGSPRSHISGYTF.